A single sample gave rise to the 10 T cell receptor beta chains below, sequenced in a study of cytomegalovirus exposure and HLA in healthy donors. PCR primers comprised 60 Vbeta and 13 Jbeta primers. This table comes from immunoSEQ multiplex PCR, and its TCRdb copy is limited to in-frame clones, with some not included. Here the sample spans 150,000 to 200,000 clones, approximately 85% being singletons. The sequenced sample consisted of PBMCs. These receptors were obtained from a man in his late teens or twenties in good health and CMV-seropositive.

The V gene is TRBV6-5, the J gene TRBJ1-1, with D possibly matching TRBD1 (6 bases). The CDR3 spans 14 residues. V gave up 6 bases and J gave up 1 base, with 12 bases separating them. The germline CDR1 and CDR2 sequences are MNHEY and SVGAGI. CDR3 loop: CASRTGTKNTEAFF. The CDR3 bases are TGTGCCAGCAGGACCGGGACAAAGAACACTGAAGCTTTCTTT.

Worth noting for this clone: Mismatch with germline at one junction end may stem from a read error. This chain uses TRBV7-6 with TRBJ2-7; 8 bases match TRBD1. Germline CDR1 reads SGHVS; CDR2 reads FNYEAQ. The CDR3 is made up of 15 amino acids. The chain's CDR3 is CASSVADRVFDEQYF. CDR3 coding DNA: TGTGCCAGCAGCGTAGCGGACAGGGTTTTCGACGAGCAGTACTTC.

The V gene is TRBV4-3, the J gene TRBJ2-1; TRBD2 matches at 9 bases. CDR3 length equals 17 residues. V gave up 1 base and J gave up 3 bases; unmatched junction bases: 7. Germline V gene data show CDR1 as LGHNA and CDR2 as YSLEER. CDR3 sequence (DNA): TGCGCCAGCAGCCAAGGGTTCAGCGGGGGGCACTACAATGAGCAGTTCTTC. Residues: CASSQGFSGGHYNEQFF.

This clone appeared a few times. The genes are TRBV11-1 and TRBJ2-2, with TRBD1 matching 7 bases. CDR1 and CDR2 (germline): SGHAT, FQDESV (reference sequence). V lost 5 bases to trimming and J lost 0 bases; unmatched junction nucleotides: 3. This CDR3 contains 15 residues. CDR3 nucleotide sequence: TGTGCCAGCAGCCCCGGGACAGCGAACACCGGGGAGCTGTTTTTT. Translated: CASSPGTANTGELFF.

This clone appeared once. The gene calls are TRBV18 and TRBJ1-2; 12 nucleotides line up with TRBD1. Germline loops: CDR1 KGHSH, CDR2 LQKENI. V shed 3 bases and J 8 bases; nucleotides not matched to a gene: 13. CDR3 length equals 17 residues. The CDR3 DNA is TGTGCCAGCTCACCGACTTTGGGACAGGGGGCGAACGTAGGCTACACCTTC. Translation: CASSPTLGQGANVGYTF.

This chain uses TRBV9 with TRBJ2-1; TRBD2 matches 8 bases. V shed 4 bases and J 4 bases; nucleotides not matched to a gene: 7. The CDR3 has 15 residues. CDR1 SGDLS and CDR2 YYNGEE come from the germline V gene. The CDR3 reads CASSLDGGGYNEQFF. The CDR3 DNA sequence: TGTGCCAGCAGCCTTGACGGGGGGGGGTACAATGAGCAGTTCTTC.

This clone is a singleton in its sample. Other DNA variants within this sample encode the same CDR3. The rearrangement links TRBV7-2 to TRBJ1-4; D gene ambiguous. V was shortened by 7 bases and J by 5 bases, with 14 bases between the two germline ends. Per the germline V gene, CDR1 is SGHTA and CDR2 is FQGNSA. There are 14 residues in the CDR3. The CDR3 reads CASNHGSPNEKLFF. As DNA, the CDR3 is TGTGCCAGCAACCACGGGTCCCCAAATGAAAAACTGTTTTTT.

This chain joins TRBV6-1 and TRBJ1-2, with 7 bases lining up with TRBD1. The germline CDR1 and CDR2 sequences are MNHNS and SASEGT. J was trimmed by 3 bases and V by 6 bases; bases with no gene match: 1. The CDR3 totals 12 residues. The CDR3 region has the DNA TGTGCCAGCAGCACAGGGGACTATGGCTACACCTTC. Protein product: CASSTGDYGYTF.

The chain carries TRBV6-1 and TRBJ1-2; D not certain. CDR1 is MNHNS and CDR2 is SASEGT in the germline V gene. CDR3 length: 12 amino acids. V lost 8 bases, J lost 2 bases, and 9 bases lay in between. The CDR3, as DNA: TGTGCCAGCGGGGAGGAGAACTATGGCTACACCTTC. This gives the protein CASGEENYGYTF.

The chain uses TRBV6-5 and TRBJ2-2; 7 bases align to TRBD1. Germline CDR1 and CDR2: MNHEY and SVGAGI. The CDR3 spans 15 residues. The V and J ends lost 1 base and 5 bases, in that order; junction bases with no gene match: 4. The CDR3 nucleotides are TGTGCCAGCAGTTACTTCAGGGGGTCAACCGGGGAGCTGTTTTTT. Its translation is CASSYFRGSTGELFF.